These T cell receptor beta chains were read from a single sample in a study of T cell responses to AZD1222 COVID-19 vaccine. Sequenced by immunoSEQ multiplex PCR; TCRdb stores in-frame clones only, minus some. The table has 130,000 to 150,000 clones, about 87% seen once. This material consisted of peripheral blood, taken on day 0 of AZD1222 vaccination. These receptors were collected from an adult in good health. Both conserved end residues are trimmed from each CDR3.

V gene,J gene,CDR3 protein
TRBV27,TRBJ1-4,ASSFLGRTNEKLF
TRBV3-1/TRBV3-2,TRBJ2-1,ASSQAQRGGSYNEQF
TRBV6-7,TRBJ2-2,ASSWGLAKTGELF
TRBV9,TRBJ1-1,ASSPADFLNTEAF
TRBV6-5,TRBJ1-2,ASMSGGGLYGYT
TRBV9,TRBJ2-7,ASSPWGNSYEQY
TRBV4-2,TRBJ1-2,ASSQVLVRRDRADYGYT
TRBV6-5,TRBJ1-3,ASTLGGVGNTIY
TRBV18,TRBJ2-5,ASSPGPAETQY
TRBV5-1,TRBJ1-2,ASSLESGVNNYGYT
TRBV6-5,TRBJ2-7,ASSRRLQGSYEQY
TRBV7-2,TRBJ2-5,ASSSPGLRGLEETQY
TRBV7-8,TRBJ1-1,ASQDSPRTEAF
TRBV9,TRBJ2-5,ASSVSLGLAQETQY
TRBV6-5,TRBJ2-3,ASSYGRGVVTDTQY
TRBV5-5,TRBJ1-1,ASSLVQGLNTEAF
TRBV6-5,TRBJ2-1,ASRSSGDYNEQF
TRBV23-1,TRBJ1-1,ASSQSGTRLITNTEAF
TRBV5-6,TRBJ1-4,ASSFGRGGTNEKLF
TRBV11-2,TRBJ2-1,ASSFNSGGLWNEQF
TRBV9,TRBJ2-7,ASSVGLFYEQY
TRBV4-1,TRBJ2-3,ASSPILAGVVSTQY
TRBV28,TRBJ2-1,ASSPAQGGEQF
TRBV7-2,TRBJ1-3,ASGGDTGYGNTIY
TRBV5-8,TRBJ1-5,ASTSQRQGVSQPQH
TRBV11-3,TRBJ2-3,ASGGAADTQY
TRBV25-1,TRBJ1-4,ASSERRGFTEKLF
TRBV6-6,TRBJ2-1,ASIYAGGRVPSEQF
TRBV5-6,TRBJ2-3,ASSSLGTSGGGITDTQY
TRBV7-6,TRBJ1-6,ASSLAGGYNSPLH
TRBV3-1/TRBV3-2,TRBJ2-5,ASLAGGRETQY
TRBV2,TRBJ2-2,ASSAQGEDTGELF
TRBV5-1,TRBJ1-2,ASSPDWTVNYGYT
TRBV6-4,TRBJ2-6,ASSETTGGGANVLT
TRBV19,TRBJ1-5,ASSTQDRGSNQPQH
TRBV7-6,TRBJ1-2,ASSPRTGDYGYT
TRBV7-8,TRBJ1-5,ASSPNTGGQPQH
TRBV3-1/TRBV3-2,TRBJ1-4,ASSQEGGTNEKLF
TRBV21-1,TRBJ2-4,ASTQNGDRGRLGAKNIQY
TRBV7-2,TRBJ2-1,ASSLNPPGSYNEQF
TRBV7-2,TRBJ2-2,ASRIDRGHTGELF
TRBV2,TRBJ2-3,ASSETGVSTDTQY
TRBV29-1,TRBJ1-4,SVEGEWKKLF
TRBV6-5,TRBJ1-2,ASSYSAGAPGYT
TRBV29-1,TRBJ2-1,SVHRGLDEQF